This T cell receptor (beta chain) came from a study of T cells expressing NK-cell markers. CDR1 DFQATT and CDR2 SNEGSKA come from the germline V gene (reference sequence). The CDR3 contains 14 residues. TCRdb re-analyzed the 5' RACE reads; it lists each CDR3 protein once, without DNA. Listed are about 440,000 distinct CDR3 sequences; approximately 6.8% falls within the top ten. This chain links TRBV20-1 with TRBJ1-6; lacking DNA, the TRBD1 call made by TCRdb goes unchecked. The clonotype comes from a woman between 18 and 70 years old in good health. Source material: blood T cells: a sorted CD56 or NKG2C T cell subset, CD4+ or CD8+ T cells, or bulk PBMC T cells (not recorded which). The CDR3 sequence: CSANLGGRNSPLHF.